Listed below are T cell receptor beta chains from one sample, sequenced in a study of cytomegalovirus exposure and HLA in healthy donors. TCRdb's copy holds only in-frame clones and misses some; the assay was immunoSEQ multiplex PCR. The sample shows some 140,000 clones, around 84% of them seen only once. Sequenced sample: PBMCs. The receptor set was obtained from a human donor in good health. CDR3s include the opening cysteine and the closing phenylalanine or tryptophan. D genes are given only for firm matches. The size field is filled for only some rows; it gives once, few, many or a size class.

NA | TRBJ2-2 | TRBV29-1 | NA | CSVEAAAANTGELFF | TGCAGCGTTGAAGCGGCGGCGGCAAACACCGGGGAGCTGTTTTTT
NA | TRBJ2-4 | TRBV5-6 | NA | CASSLPQGPNIQYF | TGTGCCAGCAGCTTGCCCCAGGGTCCCAACATTCAGTACTTC
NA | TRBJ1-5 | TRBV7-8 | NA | CASSPGGPSSLPQHF | TGTGCCAGCAGCCCGGGGGGGCCTTCATCTTTGCCCCAGCATTTT
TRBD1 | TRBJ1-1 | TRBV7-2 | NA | CASSLATGQGGTEAFF | TGTGCCAGCAGCTTAGCCACAGGACAGGGGGGGACTGAAGCTTTCTTT
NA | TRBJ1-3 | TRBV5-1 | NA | CASSLSGSSGNTIYF | TGCGCCAGCAGCTTGTCCGGGTCAAGCGGAAACACCATATATTTT
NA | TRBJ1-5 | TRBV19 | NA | CASSMGGWDQPQHF | TGTGCCAGTAGTATGGGGGGATGGGATCAGCCCCAGCATTTT
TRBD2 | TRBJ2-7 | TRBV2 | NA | CASSEASGGYEQYF | TGTGCCAGCAGTGAGGCTAGCGGGGGCTACGAGCAGTACTTC
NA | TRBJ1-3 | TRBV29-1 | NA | CSVAGIASGNTIYF | TGCAGCGTTGCAGGGATCGCTTCTGGAAACACCATATATTTT
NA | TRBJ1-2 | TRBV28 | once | CASRIDRNYGYTF | TGTGCCAGCAGAATAGACAGAAACTATGGCTACACCTTC
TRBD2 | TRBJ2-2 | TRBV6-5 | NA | CASSPGRGTGELFF | TGTGCCAGCAGCCCGGGGAGGGGAACCGGGGAGCTGTTTTTT
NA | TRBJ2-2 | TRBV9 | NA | CASSVGVGQGGTGELFF | TGTGCCAGCAGCGTCGGTGTCGGGCAGGGAGGCACCGGGGAGCTGTTTTTT
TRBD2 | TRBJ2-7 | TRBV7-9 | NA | CASSVWTSGISSYEQYF | TGTGCCAGCAGCGTTTGGACTAGCGGCATTAGCTCCTACGAGCAGTACTTC
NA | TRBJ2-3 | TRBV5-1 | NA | CASSSGTDTQYF | TGCGCCAGCAGCTCCGGCACAGATACGCAGTATTTT
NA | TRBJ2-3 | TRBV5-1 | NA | CASTSGPSTDTQYF | TGCGCCAGCACGTCAGGGCCGAGCACAGATACGCAGTATTTT
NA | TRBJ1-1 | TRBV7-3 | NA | CASSSQITGKTFF | TGTGCCAGCAGCTCGCAAATAACAGGGAAAACTTTCTTT
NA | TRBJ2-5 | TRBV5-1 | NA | CASSQHYQETQYF | TGCGCCAGCAGCCAGCACTATCAAGAGACCCAGTACTTC
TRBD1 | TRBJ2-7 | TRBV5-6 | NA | CASSLSGGLRNEQYF | TGTGCCAGCAGCTTATCAGGGGGATTGAGGAACGAGCAGTACTTC
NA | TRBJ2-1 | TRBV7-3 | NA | CASRETVNNEQFF | TGTGCCAGCCGAGAAACAGTTAACAATGAGCAGTTCTTC
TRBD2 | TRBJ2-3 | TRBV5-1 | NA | CASSLSASGGVADTQYF | TGCGCCAGCAGCTTGTCGGCTAGCGGGGGTGTTGCAGATACGCAGTATTTT
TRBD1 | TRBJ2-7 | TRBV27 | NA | CASSLSGQDYEQYF | TGTGCCAGCAGTTTGTCGGGACAGGACTACGAGCAGTACTTC
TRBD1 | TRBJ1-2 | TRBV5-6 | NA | CASSFRTGGTTGYTF | TGTGCCAGCAGCTTTCGGACAGGGGGTACGACCGGCTACACCTTC
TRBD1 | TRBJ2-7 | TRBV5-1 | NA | CASSLAQGVREQYF | TGCGCCAGCAGCTTGGCTCAGGGGGTGAGGGAGCAGTACTTC
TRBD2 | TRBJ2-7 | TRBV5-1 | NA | CASSSSREGEQYF | TGCGCCAGCAGCTCCTCCAGGGAGGGGGAGCAGTACTTC
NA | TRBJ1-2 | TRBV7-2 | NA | CASSLGSVGGYGYTF | TGTGCCAGCAGCTTAGGAAGTGTCGGAGGCTATGGCTACACCTTC
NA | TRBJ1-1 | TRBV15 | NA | CATSQNDRNTEAFF | TGTGCCACCTCCCAGAACGACAGGAACACTGAAGCTTTCTTT
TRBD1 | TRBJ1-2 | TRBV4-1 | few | CASSRGTGGDYGYTF | TGCGCCAGCAGCCGAGGGACAGGGGGGGACTATGGCTACACCTTC
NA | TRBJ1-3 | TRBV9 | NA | CASSVAPSTATGGNTIYF | TGTGCCAGCAGCGTAGCCCCCTCGACAGCCACCGGGGGAAACACCATATATTTT
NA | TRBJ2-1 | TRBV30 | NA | CAWQVLENNEQFF | TGTGCCTGGCAAGTGTTGGAGAACAATGAGCAGTTCTTC